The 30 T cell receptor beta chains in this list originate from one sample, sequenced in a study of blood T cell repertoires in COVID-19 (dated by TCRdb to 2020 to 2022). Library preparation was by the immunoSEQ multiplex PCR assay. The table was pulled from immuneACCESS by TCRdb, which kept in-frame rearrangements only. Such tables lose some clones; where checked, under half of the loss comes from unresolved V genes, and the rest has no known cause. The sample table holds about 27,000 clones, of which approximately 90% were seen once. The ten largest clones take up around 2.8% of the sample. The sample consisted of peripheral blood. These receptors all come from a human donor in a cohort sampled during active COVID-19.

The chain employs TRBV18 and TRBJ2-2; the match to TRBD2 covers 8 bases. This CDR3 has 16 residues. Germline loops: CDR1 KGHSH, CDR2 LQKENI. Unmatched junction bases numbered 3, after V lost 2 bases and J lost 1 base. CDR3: CASSPSTSGNTGELFF. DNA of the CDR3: TGTGCCAGCTCACCATCTACTAGCGGGAACACCGGGGAGCTGTTTTTT.

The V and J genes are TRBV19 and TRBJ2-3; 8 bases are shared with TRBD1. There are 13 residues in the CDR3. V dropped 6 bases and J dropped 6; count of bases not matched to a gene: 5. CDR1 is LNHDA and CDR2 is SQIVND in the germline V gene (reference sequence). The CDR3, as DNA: TGTGCCAGTAGGGCAGGGGGCTCGGATACGCAGTATTTT. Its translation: CASRAGGSDTQYF.

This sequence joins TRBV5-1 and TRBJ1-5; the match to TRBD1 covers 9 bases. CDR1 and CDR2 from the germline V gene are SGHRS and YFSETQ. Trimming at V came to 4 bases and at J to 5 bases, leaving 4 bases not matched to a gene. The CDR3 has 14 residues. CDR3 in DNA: TGCGCCAGCAGCCCCTGGACAGGGGATCAGCCCCAGCATTTT. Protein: CASSPWTGDQPQHF.

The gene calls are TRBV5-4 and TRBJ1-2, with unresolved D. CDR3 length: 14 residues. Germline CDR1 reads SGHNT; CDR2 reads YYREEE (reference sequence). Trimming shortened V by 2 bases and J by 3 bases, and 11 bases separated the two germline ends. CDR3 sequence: CASSFGGLDYGYTF. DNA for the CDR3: TGTGCCAGCAGCTTTGGAGGGTTAGACTATGGCTACACCTTC.

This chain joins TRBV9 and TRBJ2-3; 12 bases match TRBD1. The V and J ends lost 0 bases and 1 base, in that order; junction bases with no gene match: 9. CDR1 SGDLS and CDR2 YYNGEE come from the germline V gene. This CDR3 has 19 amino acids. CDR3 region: CASSVEPGQGAQGTDTQYF. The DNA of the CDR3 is TGTGCCAGCAGCGTAGAACCGGGACAGGGGGCGCAGGGCACAGATACGCAGTATTTT.

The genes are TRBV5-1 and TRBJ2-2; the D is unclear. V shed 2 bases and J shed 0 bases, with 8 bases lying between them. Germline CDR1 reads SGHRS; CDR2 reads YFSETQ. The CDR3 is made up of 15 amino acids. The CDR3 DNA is TGCGCCAGCAGCTTTTCTCCTTCGAACACCGGGGAGCTGTTTTTT. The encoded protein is CASSFSPSNTGELFF.

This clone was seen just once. CDR3 protein: CASSFGTRAFDTQYF. Here the CDR3 DNA reads TGTGCCAGCAGCTTCGGGACTAGGGCATTCGATACGCAGTATTTT. This chain joins TRBV7-9 and TRBJ2-3, with 8 nucleotides matching TRBD2. The CDR3 covers 15 residues. V gave up 3 bases and J gave up 6 bases; unmatched junction bases: 8. Germline V gene data show CDR1 as SEHNR and CDR2 as FQNEAQ (reference sequence).

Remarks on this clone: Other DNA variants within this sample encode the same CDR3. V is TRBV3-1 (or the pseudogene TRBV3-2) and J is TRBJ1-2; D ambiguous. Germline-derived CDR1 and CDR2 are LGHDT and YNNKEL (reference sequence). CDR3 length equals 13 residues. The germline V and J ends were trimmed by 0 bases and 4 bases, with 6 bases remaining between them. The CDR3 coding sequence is TGTGCCAGCAGCCAAGATGGAGGCTATGGCTACACCTTC. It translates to CASSQDGGYGYTF.

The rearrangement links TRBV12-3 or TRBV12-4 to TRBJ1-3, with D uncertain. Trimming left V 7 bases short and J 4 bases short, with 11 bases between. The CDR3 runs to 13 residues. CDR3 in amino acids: CASITPGGNTIYF. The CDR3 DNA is TGTGCCAGCATCACCCCCGGGGGAAACACCATATATTTT.

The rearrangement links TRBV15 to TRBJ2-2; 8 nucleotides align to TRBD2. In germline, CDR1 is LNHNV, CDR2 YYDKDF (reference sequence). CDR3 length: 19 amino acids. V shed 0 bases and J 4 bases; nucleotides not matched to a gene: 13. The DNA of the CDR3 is TGTGCCACCAGCAGAGATAGGTCTAGCGGGTATCTTGTCACCGGGGAGCTGTTTTTT. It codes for CATSRDRSSGYLVTGELFF.

The CDR3 DNA reads as TGTGCCAGCAGTAAAACAGGGGGCCTCGGGGAGCTGTTTTTT. This gives the protein CASSKTGGLGELFF. The chain couples TRBV28 to TRBJ2-2; 9 bases are shared with TRBD1. Germline CDR1 reads MDHEN; CDR2 reads SYDVKM. The length of the CDR3 is 14 residues. The V and J ends lost 5 bases and 7 bases, in that order; junction bases with no gene match: 5.

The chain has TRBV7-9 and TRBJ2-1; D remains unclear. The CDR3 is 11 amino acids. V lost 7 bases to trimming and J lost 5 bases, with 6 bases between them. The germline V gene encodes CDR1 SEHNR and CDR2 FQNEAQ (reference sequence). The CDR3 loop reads CASIVNNEQFF. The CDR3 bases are TGTGCCAGCATAGTAAACAATGAGCAGTTCTTC.

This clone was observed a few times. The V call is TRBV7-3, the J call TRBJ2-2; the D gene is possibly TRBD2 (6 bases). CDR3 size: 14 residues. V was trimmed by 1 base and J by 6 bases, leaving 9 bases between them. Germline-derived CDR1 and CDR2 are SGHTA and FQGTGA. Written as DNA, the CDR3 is TGTGCCAGCAGCTTAAACGGGGGAGCCGGGGAGCTGTTTTTT. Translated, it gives CASSLNGGAGELFF.

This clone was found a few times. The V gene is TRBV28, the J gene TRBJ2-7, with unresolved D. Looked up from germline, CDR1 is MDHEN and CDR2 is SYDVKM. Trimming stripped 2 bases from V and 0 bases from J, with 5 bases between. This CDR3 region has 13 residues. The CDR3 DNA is TGTGCCAGCAGTTTAGAGGTCTCCTACGAGCAGTACTTC. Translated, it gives CASSLEVSYEQYF.

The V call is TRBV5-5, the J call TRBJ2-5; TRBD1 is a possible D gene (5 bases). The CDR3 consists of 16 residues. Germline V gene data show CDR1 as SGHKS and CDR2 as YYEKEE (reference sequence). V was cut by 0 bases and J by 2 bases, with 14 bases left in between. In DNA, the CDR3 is TGTGCCAGCAGCTTGGATCAGGGTGTAGTTCAAGAGACCCAGTACTTC. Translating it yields CASSLDQGVVQETQYF.

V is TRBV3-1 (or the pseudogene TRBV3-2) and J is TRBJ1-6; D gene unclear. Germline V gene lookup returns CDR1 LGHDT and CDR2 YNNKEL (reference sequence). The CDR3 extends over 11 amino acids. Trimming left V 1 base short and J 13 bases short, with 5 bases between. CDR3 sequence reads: CASSQGGPLHF. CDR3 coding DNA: TGTGCCAGCAGCCAAGGAGGCCCCCTCCACTTT.

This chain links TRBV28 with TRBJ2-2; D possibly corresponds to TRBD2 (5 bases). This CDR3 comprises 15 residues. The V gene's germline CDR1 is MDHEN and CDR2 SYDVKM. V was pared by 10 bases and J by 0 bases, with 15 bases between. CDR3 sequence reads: CATIRGGTNTGELFF. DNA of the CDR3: TGTGCCACTATCAGAGGAGGTACGAACACCGGGGAGCTGTTTTTT.

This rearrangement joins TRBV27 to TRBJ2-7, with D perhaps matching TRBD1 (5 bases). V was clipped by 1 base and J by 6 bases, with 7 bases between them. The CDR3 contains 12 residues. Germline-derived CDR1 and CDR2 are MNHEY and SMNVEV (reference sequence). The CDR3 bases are TGTGCCAGCAGTTTATTGCAGGGCGAGCAGTACTTC. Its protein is CASSLLQGEQYF.

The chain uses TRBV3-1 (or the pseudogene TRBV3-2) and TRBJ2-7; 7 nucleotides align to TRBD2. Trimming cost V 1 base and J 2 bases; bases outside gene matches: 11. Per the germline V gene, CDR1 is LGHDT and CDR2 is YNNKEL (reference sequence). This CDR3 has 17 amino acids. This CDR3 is CASSQGRPSGKPYEQYF. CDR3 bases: TGTGCCAGCAGCCAAGGGCGGCCTAGCGGTAAGCCCTACGAGCAGTACTTC.

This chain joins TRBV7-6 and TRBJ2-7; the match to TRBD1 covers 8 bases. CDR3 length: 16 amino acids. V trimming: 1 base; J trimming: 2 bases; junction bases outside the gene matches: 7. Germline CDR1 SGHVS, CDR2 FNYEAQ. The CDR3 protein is CASSLGPGQGTYEQYF. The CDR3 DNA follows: TGTGCCAGCAGCTTAGGCCCCGGACAGGGTACCTACGAGCAGTACTTC.

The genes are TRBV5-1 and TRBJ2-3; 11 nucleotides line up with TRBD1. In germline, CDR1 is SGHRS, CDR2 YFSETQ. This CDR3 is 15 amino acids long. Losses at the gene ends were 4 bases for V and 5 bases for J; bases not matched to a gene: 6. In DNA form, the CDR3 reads TGCGCCAGCAGCGAAGGGACAGGGGGAGGAGATACGCAGTATTTT. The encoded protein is CASSEGTGGGDTQYF.

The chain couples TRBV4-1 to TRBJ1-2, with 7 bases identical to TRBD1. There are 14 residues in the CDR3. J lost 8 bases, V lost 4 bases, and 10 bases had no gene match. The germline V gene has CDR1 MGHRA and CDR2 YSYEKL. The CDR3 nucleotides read TGCGCCAGCAGCCTCCGGGAGGGGGCGGGCGGCTACACCTTC. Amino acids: CASSLREGAGGYTF.

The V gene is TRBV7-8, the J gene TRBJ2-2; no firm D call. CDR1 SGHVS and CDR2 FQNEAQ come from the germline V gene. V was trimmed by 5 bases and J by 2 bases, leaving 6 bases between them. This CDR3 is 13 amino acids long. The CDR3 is CASSPVNTGELFF. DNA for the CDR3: TGTGCCAGCAGCCCCGTAAACACCGGGGAGCTGTTTTTT.

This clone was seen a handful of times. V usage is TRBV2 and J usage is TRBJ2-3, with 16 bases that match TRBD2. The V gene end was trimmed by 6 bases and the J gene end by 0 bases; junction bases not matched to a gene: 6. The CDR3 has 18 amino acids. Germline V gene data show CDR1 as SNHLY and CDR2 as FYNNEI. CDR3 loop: CASSKGLAGGPSTDTQYF. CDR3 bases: TGTGCCAGCAGCAAGGGACTAGCGGGGGGGCCGAGCACAGATACGCAGTATTTT.

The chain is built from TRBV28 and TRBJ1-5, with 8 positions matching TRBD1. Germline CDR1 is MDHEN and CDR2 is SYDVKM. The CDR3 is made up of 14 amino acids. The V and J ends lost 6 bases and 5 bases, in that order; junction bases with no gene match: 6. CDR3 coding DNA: TGTGCCAGCAGCCTGGACAGGGCGGATCAGCCCCAGCATTTT. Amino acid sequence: CASSLDRADQPQHF.

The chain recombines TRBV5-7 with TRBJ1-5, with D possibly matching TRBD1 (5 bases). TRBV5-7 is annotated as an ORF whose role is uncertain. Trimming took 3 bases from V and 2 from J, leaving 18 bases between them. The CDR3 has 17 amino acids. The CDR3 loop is CASSYRPGGGGNQPQHF. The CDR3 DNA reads TGTGCCAGCAGCTATCGACCGGGGGGAGGGGGCAATCAGCCCCAGCATTTT.

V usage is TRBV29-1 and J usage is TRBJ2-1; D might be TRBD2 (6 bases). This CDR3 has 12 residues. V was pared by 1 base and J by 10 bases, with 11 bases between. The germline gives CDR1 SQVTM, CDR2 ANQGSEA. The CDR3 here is CSVEVMGLEQFF. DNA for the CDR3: TGCAGCGTTGAAGTGATGGGACTCGAGCAGTTCTTC.

The CDR3 here is CASSEAPGTGYQPQHF. CDR3 bases: TGTGCCAGCAGTGAAGCGCCCGGGACAGGGTACCAGCCCCAGCATTTT. This rearrangement joins TRBV6-1 to TRBJ1-5; 9 nucleotides line up with TRBD1. Trimming removed 0 bases from V and 7 bases from J; junction bases left unmatched: 7. Germline assignment: CDR1 MNHNS and CDR2 SASEGT. The CDR3 spans 16 residues.

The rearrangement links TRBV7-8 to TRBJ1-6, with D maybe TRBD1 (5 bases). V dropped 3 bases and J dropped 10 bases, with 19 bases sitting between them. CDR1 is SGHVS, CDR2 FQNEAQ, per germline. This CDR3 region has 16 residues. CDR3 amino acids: CASSFIWGTGGSPLHF. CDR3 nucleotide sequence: TGTGCCAGCAGCTTTATATGGGGCACCGGGGGATCACCCCTCCACTTT.

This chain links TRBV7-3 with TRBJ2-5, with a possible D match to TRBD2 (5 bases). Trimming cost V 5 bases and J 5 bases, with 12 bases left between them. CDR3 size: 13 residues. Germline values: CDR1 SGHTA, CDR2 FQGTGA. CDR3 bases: TGTGCCAGCAGCGTTACTAGATATGAGACCCAGTACTTC. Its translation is CASSVTRYETQYF.